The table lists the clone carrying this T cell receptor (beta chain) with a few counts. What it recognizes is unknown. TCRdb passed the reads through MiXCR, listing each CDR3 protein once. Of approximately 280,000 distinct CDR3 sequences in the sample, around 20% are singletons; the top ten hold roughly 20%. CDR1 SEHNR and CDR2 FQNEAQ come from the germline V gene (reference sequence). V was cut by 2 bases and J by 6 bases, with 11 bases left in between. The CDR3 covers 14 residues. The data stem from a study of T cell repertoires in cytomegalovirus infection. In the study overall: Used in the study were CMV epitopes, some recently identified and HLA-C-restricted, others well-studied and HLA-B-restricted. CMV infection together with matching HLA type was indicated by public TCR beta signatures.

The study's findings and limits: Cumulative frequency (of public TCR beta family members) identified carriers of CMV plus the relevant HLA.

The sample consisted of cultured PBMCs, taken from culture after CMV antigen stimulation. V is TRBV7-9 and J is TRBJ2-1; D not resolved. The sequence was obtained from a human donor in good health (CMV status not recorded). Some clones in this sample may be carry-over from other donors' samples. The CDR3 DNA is TGTGCCAGCAGCTTAAGCCCAACTCCCAATGAGCAGTTCTTC. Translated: CASSLSPTPNEQFF.